These 19 T cell receptor beta chains were sequenced from one sample in a study of cytomegalovirus exposure and HLA in healthy donors. The PCR made use of 60 Vbeta and 13 Jbeta primers. Method: immunoSEQ multiplex PCR; TCRdb's copy keeps in-frame clones and lacks some. Of some 150,000 clones listed, 55% to 75% were seen once; the top ten hold roughly 4%. Sequenced material: PBMCs. These receptors were taken from a man over 45 in good health and CMV-seropositive.

The rearrangement uses TRBV19 and TRBJ1-2; weak D call: TRBD1 (6 bases). The CDR3 is 14 residues long. V was clipped by 1 base and J by 2 bases, with 8 bases between them. Germline CDR1 and CDR2: LNHDA and SQIVND (reference sequence). Written as DNA, the CDR3 is TGTGCCAGTAGTATAGGGGGGCGAAACTATGGCTACACCTTC. Its translation is CASSIGGRNYGYTF.

The chain combines TRBV6-4 with TRBJ1-2, with a tentative D call TRBD1 (6 bases). V gave up 6 bases and J gave up 4 bases, with 15 bases separating them. This CDR3 spans 14 amino acids. Germline V gives CDR1 MRHNA, CDR2 SNTAGT. In nucleotides, the CDR3 is TGTGCCAGCAGCCCAGAAGGACAGTCCTATGGCTACACCTTC. This translates into CASSPEGQSYGYTF.

This rearrangement joins TRBV5-1 to TRBJ2-7, with D perhaps TRBD1 (6 bases). CDR3 length: 14 amino acids. V lost 2 bases to trimming and J lost 5 bases, with 14 bases between them. Germline V lookup: CDR1 SGHRS, CDR2 YFSETQ. As DNA, the CDR3 is TGCGCCAGCAGCTTAGGGGGAAGATATGACGAGCAGTACTTC. It translates to CASSLGGRYDEQYF.

This clone showed up just a few times. The genes are TRBV6-1 and TRBJ2-1; the D is unclear. V was shortened by 5 bases and J by 0 bases, with 11 bases between the two germline ends. Germline V gene data show CDR1 as MNHNS and CDR2 as SASEGT. The CDR3 is made up of 15 amino acids. CDR3 coding DNA: TGTGCCAGCAGTAAAGTTACAGACTCCTACAATGAGCAGTTCTTC. Amino acids: CASSKVTDSYNEQFF.

The chain recombines TRBV6-5 with TRBJ1-1; no clear D gene. This CDR3 is 15 amino acids long. The V and J ends lost 5 bases and 6 bases respectively, with 19 bases between them. Germline assignment: CDR1 MNHEY and CDR2 SVGAGI. The CDR3 DNA reads TGTGCCAGCAGTCGCTGGGCAGGAAAAGGCCCTGAAGCTTTCTTT. Its translation is CASSRWAGKGPEAFF.

This clone was observed a handful of times. The genes are TRBV7-2 and TRBJ2-1; TRBD2 is a possible D gene (6 bases). CDR3 length: 16 amino acids. CDR1 is SGHTA and CDR2 is FQGNSA in the germline V gene. Trimming took off 5 bases at V and 4 bases at J, with 18 bases between the two ends. Here the CDR3 reads CASSPPSGLAYNEQFF. CDR3 coding DNA: TGTGCCAGCAGCCCCCCGTCGGGACTGGCTTACAATGAGCAGTTCTTC.

The V call is TRBV29-1, the J call TRBJ2-7, with 7 bases fitting TRBD2. V lost 8 bases, J lost 2 bases, and 9 bases stayed unmatched. The CDR3 spans 13 residues. From germline, CDR1 is SQVTM and CDR2 ANQGSEA. The CDR3 is CSLPGTTPYEQYF. The CDR3 DNA follows: TGCAGCCTCCCCGGGACTACACCCTACGAGCAGTACTTC.

The count of this clone is one. As DNA, the CDR3 is TGTGCCAGTAGGACCCGAGACAGGGGTTCCGCTTTTGATGGCTACACCTTC. Its translation: CASRTRDRGSAFDGYTF. The J gene is TRBJ1-2, the V gene TRBV19; 8 bases line up with TRBD1. Germline V CDR1 and CDR2: LNHDA, SQIVND (reference sequence). V lost 6 bases, J lost 6 bases, and 18 bases stayed unmatched. The CDR3 consists of 17 residues.

The chain employs TRBV25-1 and TRBJ2-3; 9 bases align to TRBD1. V lost 1 base to trimming and J lost 3 bases; unmatched junction nucleotides: 8. CDR3 size: 17 residues. The germline V gene encodes CDR1 MGHDK and CDR2 SYGVNS. Written as DNA, the CDR3 is TGTGCCAGCAGTGAATCCCTATCCGGGACAGGGACAGATACGCAGTATTTT. As protein: CASSESLSGTGTDTQYF.

V gene TRBV4-2 combines with J gene TRBJ2-3; D may be TRBD1 (5 bases). This CDR3 has 16 residues. The germline V gene encodes CDR1 LGHNA and CDR2 YNFKEQ. V lost 0 bases and J lost 5, with 15 bases in between. This CDR3 reads CASSQDLQGIGDTQYF. The DNA for the CDR3 is TGTGCCAGCAGCCAAGATCTGCAGGGTATAGGAGATACGCAGTATTTT.

A single count supports this clone. The chain links TRBV6-1 to TRBJ1-4; 7 nucleotides match TRBD1. The CDR3 is 17 amino acids. CDR1 and CDR2 from the germline V gene are MNHNS and SASEGT. With V trimmed by 3 bases and J by 8 bases, 15 bases remained unmatched. CDR3 nucleotide sequence: TGTGCCAGCAGTGACCCCACCAGGACAGGCAGTGGCGAAAAACTGTTTTTT. This codes for CASSDPTRTGSGEKLFF.

Comments on this clone: A single base is all that separates this from a far larger clone, so a read error is likely. At the DNA level, this CDR3 is encoded by other sequences in the same sample as well. The rearrangement links TRBV5-6 to TRBJ1-5; 7 bases align to TRBD1. CDR3 length: 15 residues. CDR1 and CDR2 from the germline V gene are SGHDT and YYEEEE. CDR3 in amino acids: CASSLTGTDNQPQHF. In DNA form, the CDR3 reads TGTGCCAGCAGCTTAACCGGGACAGATAATCAGCCCCAACATTTT.

The chain recombines TRBV18 with TRBJ1-2; TRBD1 aligns across 10 bases. V was pared by 3 bases and J by 4 bases, with 5 bases of the junction left unmatched. CDR1 is KGHSH and CDR2 is LQKENI in the germline V gene. The CDR3 extends over 15 amino acids. CDR3 bases: TGTGCCAGCTCACCGGGGACAGGGGATAGCTATGGCTACACCTTC. Translation: CASSPGTGDSYGYTF.

The CDR3 loop is CASSLQGAGQETQYF. The CDR3 DNA reads as TGTGCCAGCAGCTTACAGGGGGCAGGACAAGAGACCCAGTACTTC. The rearrangement joins TRBV7-8 to TRBJ2-5; 8 bases line up with TRBD1. The CDR3 spans 15 residues. Germline CDR1 reads SGHVS; CDR2 reads FQNEAQ. The V segment lost 2 bases and the J segment 2 bases; nucleotides outside the gene matches: 4. Variable domain in full (rest from reference TRBV7-8 and TRBJ2-5): GAGVSQSPRYKVAKRGQDVALRCDPISGHVSLFWYQQALGQGPEFLTYFQNEAQLDKSGLPSDRFFAERPEGSVSTLKIQRTQQEDSAVYLCASSLQGAGQETQYFGPGTRLLVL.

This clone turned up a few times. The rearrangement links TRBV11-3 to TRBJ1-1; D ambiguous. V lost 8 bases, J lost 1 base, and 11 bases lay in between. CDR3 length equals 13 residues. CDR1 and CDR2 (germline): SGHNT, YENEEA. CDR3 bases: TGTGCCAGCCACAGATATCCGAACACTGAAGCTTTCTTT. It codes for CASHRYPNTEAFF.

In this sample, this clone turned up a few times. This chain joins TRBV6-6 and TRBJ1-5; 8 nucleotides match TRBD1. Trimming removed 5 bases from V and 6 bases from J; junction bases left unmatched: 3. CDR3 size: 13 residues. Per germline, CDR1 MNHNY and CDR2 SVGAGI (reference sequence). As DNA, the CDR3 is TGTGCCAGCAGTCTTACAGGGGGTCAGCCCCAGCATTTT. Translating it yields CASSLTGGQPQHF.

DNA for the CDR3: TGTGCCAGCAGCTTGCGCAGGGCCACTGAAGCTTTCTTT. This translates into CASSLRRATEAFF. V gene TRBV5-6 combines with J gene TRBJ1-1, with a weak D call TRBD1 (5 bases). Trimming took off 1 base at V and 4 bases at J, with 8 bases between the two ends. The germline V gene has CDR1 SGHDT and CDR2 YYEEEE. CDR3 length equals 13 residues.

This chain connects TRBV27 to TRBJ2-7; a possible D gene is TRBD2 (5 bases). Looked up from germline, CDR1 is MNHEY and CDR2 is SMNVEV (reference sequence). Trimming took off 2 bases at V and 6 bases at J, with 14 bases between the two ends. CDR3 length equals 14 residues. In nucleotides, the CDR3 is TGTGCCAGCAGTTTACTTGTGGGAGTACGCGAGCAGTACTTC. This encodes CASSLLVGVREQYF.

Only a few counts were recorded for this clone. The DNA for the CDR3 is TGTGCCAGTAGTACCCGCAGGACAGGTAGTCACACTGAAGCTTTCTTT. It specifies CASSTRRTGSHTEAFF. The chain uses TRBV19 and TRBJ1-1; TRBD1 aligns across 7 bases. V shed 4 bases, J shed 3 bases, and the junction held 11 bases outside the gene matches. The CDR3 contains 16 residues. From germline, CDR1 is LNHDA and CDR2 SQIVND (reference sequence). Complete variable domain (other parts from reference TRBV19 and TRBJ1-1): DGGITQSPKYLFRKEGQNVTLSCEQNLNHDAMYWYRQDPGQGLRLIYYSQIVNDFQKGDIAEGYSVSREKKESFPLTVTSAQKNPTAFYLCASSTRRTGSHTEAFFGQGTRLTVV.